A selection of T cell receptor beta chains follows, all from one sample in a study of shared clonotypes between healthy human individuals. The table came from immunoSEQ multiplex PCR; TCRdb's copy has only in-frame clones and leaves some out. The sample records hundreds of thousands of clones, around 72% being singletons. The sample consisted of memory CD4+ T cells sorted from blood. These receptor sequences come from a woman aged 30 to 39 in good health. Each CDR3 is given with its conserved first and last residue. The order of the fields is J gene, V gene, D gene, clone size, CDR3 DNA, CDR3 protein. D genes are given only for firm matches. Size values are once, few and many counts, or a class for expanded clones, and some rows have none.

J gene: TRBJ2-1
V gene: TRBV5-6
D gene: -
clone size: few
CDR3 DNA: TGTGCCAGCAGCCTGCGGTGGGCTTCTGGAGGCAATGAGCAGTTCTTC
CDR3 protein: CASSLRWASGGNEQFF

J gene: TRBJ1-5
V gene: TRBV5-1
D gene: -
clone size: few
CDR3 DNA: TGCGCCAGCAGCTTGGAAGGATCTGGTCAGCCCCAGCATTTT
CDR3 protein: CASSLEGSGQPQHF

J gene: TRBJ2-1
V gene: TRBV7-9
D gene: TRBD2
clone size: -
CDR3 DNA: TGTGCCAGCAGCTTCAGTTTAGCGGGAGACAAGCAGTTCTTC
CDR3 protein: CASSFSLAGDKQFF

J gene: TRBJ2-3
V gene: TRBV14
D gene: -
clone size: many
CDR3 DNA: TGTGCCAGCAGCCAGGGACCATCGACAGATACGCAGTATTTT
CDR3 protein: CASSQGPSTDTQYF

J gene: TRBJ2-7
V gene: TRBV30
D gene: TRBD1
clone size: -
CDR3 DNA: TGTGCCTGGGGACAGGGTCGGGACGAGCAGTACTTC
CDR3 protein: CAWGQGRDEQYF

J gene: TRBJ2-7
V gene: TRBV18
D gene: TRBD1
clone size: -
CDR3 DNA: TGTGCCAGCTCACCCCCGACAGGGGTATACGAGCAGTACTTC
CDR3 protein: CASSPPTGVYEQYF

J gene: TRBJ2-1
V gene: TRBV29-1
D gene: TRBD2
clone size: -
CDR3 DNA: TGCAGCGTTGAAGAACTAGCGGGAGTTGAGCAGTTCTTC
CDR3 protein: CSVEELAGVEQFF

J gene: TRBJ1-3
V gene: TRBV28
D gene: -
clone size: -
CDR3 DNA: TGTGCCAGCAGTTCAGGAGGGGAGGGTGGAAACACCATATATTTT
CDR3 protein: CASSSGGEGGNTIYF

J gene: TRBJ2-1
V gene: TRBV11-2
D gene: -
clone size: -
CDR3 DNA: TGTGCCAGCAGGAGCGAGAGCTCCTACAATGAGCAGTTCTTC
CDR3 protein: CASRSESSYNEQFF

J gene: TRBJ2-1
V gene: TRBV5-1
D gene: TRBD2
clone size: few
CDR3 DNA: TGCGCCAGCAGCTTAGGTACTAGCGGTTACAATGAGCAGTTCTTC
CDR3 protein: CASSLGTSGYNEQFF

J gene: TRBJ1-2
V gene: TRBV19
D gene: -
clone size: -
CDR3 DNA: TGTGCCAGTAGTATGCCCCAGCGTTATGGCTACACCTTC
CDR3 protein: CASSMPQRYGYTF

J gene: TRBJ1-3
V gene: TRBV28
D gene: -
clone size: -
CDR3 DNA: TGTGCCAGCAGTTTAGGCCGATACTCTGGAAACACCATATATTTT
CDR3 protein: CASSLGRYSGNTIYF

J gene: TRBJ1-5
V gene: TRBV28
D gene: -
clone size: once
CDR3 DNA: TGTGCCAGCAGTTCGGCAAACAGGGTCAACAATCAGCCCCAGCATTTT
CDR3 protein: CASSSANRVNNQPQHF

J gene: TRBJ2-7
V gene: TRBV7-2
D gene: -
clone size: -
CDR3 DNA: TGTGCCAGCAGCTTAAGAGGCGGGTGGGAGGTCGAGCAGTACTTC
CDR3 protein: CASSLRGGWEVEQYF

J gene: TRBJ1-1
V gene: TRBV19
D gene: TRBD1
clone size: -
CDR3 DNA: TGTGCCAGTAGTATAGTAGGGACAGGGGGCATCGAAGCTTTCTTT
CDR3 protein: CASSIVGTGGIEAFF

J gene: TRBJ2-2
V gene: TRBV28
D gene: TRBD1
clone size: -
CDR3 DNA: TGTGCCAGCAGGTCCGACAGGGTTTTGAACACCGGGGAGCTGTTTTTT
CDR3 protein: CASRSDRVLNTGELFF

J gene: TRBJ1-5
V gene: TRBV27
D gene: TRBD1
clone size: few
CDR3 DNA: TGTGCCAGTAGGAGACAGGGTGAGAATCAGCCCCAGCATTTT
CDR3 protein: CASRRQGENQPQHF

J gene: TRBJ2-2
V gene: TRBV5-1
D gene: -
clone size: -
CDR3 DNA: TGCGCCAGCAGCTTGAACGAGGCCGGGGAGCTGTTTTTT
CDR3 protein: CASSLNEAGELFF

J gene: TRBJ1-1
V gene: TRBV4-1
D gene: -
clone size: few
CDR3 DNA: TGCGCCAGCAGCTCAAGTGGACTGCCCGCCACTGAAGCTTTCTTT
CDR3 protein: CASSSSGLPATEAFF

J gene: TRBJ1-1
V gene: TRBV7-6
D gene: -
clone size: -
CDR3 DNA: TGTGCCAGCAGCTTAGCGCGGGGAGGGATATACACTGAAGCTTTCTTT
CDR3 protein: CASSLARGGIYTEAFF

J gene: TRBJ2-7
V gene: TRBV2
D gene: -
clone size: once
CDR3 DNA: TGTGCCAGCAGTCCCTTTAGCGGAGTGAGCTCCTACGAGCAGTACTTC
CDR3 protein: CASSPFSGVSSYEQYF

J gene: TRBJ2-7
V gene: TRBV4-2
D gene: -
clone size: -
CDR3 DNA: TGTGCCAGCAGCTTAGGGCTTGGGGTTTCTTACGAGCAGTACTTC
CDR3 protein: CASSLGLGVSYEQYF

J gene: TRBJ2-1
V gene: TRBV7-3
D gene: TRBD1
clone size: -
CDR3 DNA: TGTGCCAGCAACACCACAGGGGGCGTCAACAATGAGCAGTTCTTC
CDR3 protein: CASNTTGGVNNEQFF

J gene: TRBJ2-7
V gene: TRBV30
D gene: -
clone size: many
CDR3 DNA: TGTGCCTGGGGAGGACAGTCCTACGAGCAGTACTTC
CDR3 protein: CAWGGQSYEQYF

J gene: TRBJ2-1
V gene: TRBV11-3
D gene: -
clone size: -
CDR3 DNA: TGTGCCAGCAGCTCGGGACCGAGGGGGTACAATGAGCAGTTCTTC
CDR3 protein: CASSSGPRGYNEQFF

J gene: TRBJ2-3
V gene: TRBV20-1
D gene: -
clone size: once
CDR3 DNA: TGCAGTGCTGTGGTAGATCGGGCGCAGTATTTT
CDR3 protein: CSAVVDRAQYF

J gene: TRBJ2-3
V gene: TRBV7-2
D gene: -
clone size: -
CDR3 DNA: TGTGCCAGCAGTCCCGTGTCGTTGGTATCAGATACGCAGTATTTT
CDR3 protein: CASSPVSLVSDTQYF

J gene: TRBJ2-3
V gene: TRBV5-1
D gene: -
clone size: once
CDR3 DNA: TGCGCCAGCAGCTTGGAGTCGTGGCGAGACCGGCTTTTAGATACGCAGTATTTT
CDR3 protein: CASSLESWRDRLLDTQYF

J gene: TRBJ2-7
V gene: TRBV7-2
D gene: TRBD2
clone size: few
CDR3 DNA: TGTGCCAGCAGCGTAGGGACTAGCGGCGAGCAGTACTTC
CDR3 protein: CASSVGTSGEQYF

J gene: TRBJ1-2
V gene: TRBV28
D gene: TRBD1
clone size: -
CDR3 DNA: TGTGCCAGCATCAGGGGGACTAACTATGGCTACACCTTC
CDR3 protein: CASIRGTNYGYTF

J gene: TRBJ1-2
V gene: TRBV6-1
D gene: -
clone size: few
CDR3 DNA: TGTGCCAGCAGTGAGTCGGGCGGTACCCCCTTTGGCTACACCTTC
CDR3 protein: CASSESGGTPFGYTF

J gene: TRBJ2-7
V gene: TRBV2
D gene: -
clone size: -
CDR3 DNA: TGTGCCAGCAGTGAACAGGGGTCCCACGAGCAGTACTTC
CDR3 protein: CASSEQGSHEQYF

J gene: TRBJ2-1
V gene: TRBV5-1
D gene: TRBD1
clone size: -
CDR3 DNA: TGCGCCAGCAGCTTGGGAGACAGGGATCGCAATGAGCAGTTCTTC
CDR3 protein: CASSLGDRDRNEQFF

J gene: TRBJ2-5
V gene: TRBV18
D gene: -
clone size: -
CDR3 DNA: TGTGCCAGCTCACCACCGGGACTTCAAGAGACCCAGTACTTC
CDR3 protein: CASSPPGLQETQYF

J gene: TRBJ2-7
V gene: TRBV7-9
D gene: TRBD2
clone size: -
CDR3 DNA: TGTGCCAGCAGCCCCCAGGGACTAGCGGGAGGCGAGCAGTACTTC
CDR3 protein: CASSPQGLAGGEQYF

J gene: TRBJ2-7
V gene: TRBV28
D gene: TRBD1
clone size: -
CDR3 DNA: TGTGCCAGCAACACGGGACAGGGGATTTACGAGCAGTACTTC
CDR3 protein: CASNTGQGIYEQYF

J gene: TRBJ2-5
V gene: TRBV27
D gene: -
clone size: few
CDR3 DNA: TGTGCCAGCAGTTTATCGGGGCTAGGGACCCAGTACTTC
CDR3 protein: CASSLSGLGTQYF

J gene: TRBJ2-3
V gene: TRBV6-1
D gene: -
clone size: once
CDR3 DNA: TGTGCCAGCATCGGCGGAACTAGCACAGATACGCAGTATTTT
CDR3 protein: CASIGGTSTDTQYF

J gene: TRBJ1-1
V gene: TRBV5-1
D gene: -
clone size: -
CDR3 DNA: TGCGCCAGCAGGGAGCCGAACACTGAAGCTTTCTTT
CDR3 protein: CASREPNTEAFF

J gene: TRBJ1-4
V gene: TRBV28
D gene: -
clone size: -
CDR3 DNA: TGTGCCAGCAGTTTCAGACCACTGGTCAAGGCCTGGGCAGATACAACTAATGAAAAACTGTTTTTT
CDR3 protein: CASSFRPLVKAWADTTNEKLFF

J gene: TRBJ2-1
V gene: TRBV2
D gene: -
clone size: -
CDR3 DNA: TGTGCCAGCAGTGCCCAGCTTCACAATGAGCAGTTCTTC
CDR3 protein: CASSAQLHNEQFF

J gene: TRBJ1-2
V gene: TRBV19
D gene: TRBD1
clone size: few
CDR3 DNA: TGTGCCAGTAGTAGCCTCGGGACAGCCCTAGGCTACACCTTC
CDR3 protein: CASSSLGTALGYTF